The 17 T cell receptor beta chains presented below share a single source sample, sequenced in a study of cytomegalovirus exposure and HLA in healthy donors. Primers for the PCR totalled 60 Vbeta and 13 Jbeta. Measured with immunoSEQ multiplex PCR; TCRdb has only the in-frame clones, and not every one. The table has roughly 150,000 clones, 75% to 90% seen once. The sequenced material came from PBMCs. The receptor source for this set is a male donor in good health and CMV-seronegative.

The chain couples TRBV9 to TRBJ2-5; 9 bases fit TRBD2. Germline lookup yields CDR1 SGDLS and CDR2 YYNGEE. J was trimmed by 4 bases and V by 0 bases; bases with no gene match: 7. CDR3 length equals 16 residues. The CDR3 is CASSVGGLAGVETQYF. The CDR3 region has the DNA TGTGCCAGCAGCGTAGGGGGGTTAGCGGGGGTAGAGACCCAGTACTTC. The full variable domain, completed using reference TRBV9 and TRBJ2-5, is DSGVTQTPKHLITATGQRVTLRCSPRSGDLSVYWYQQSLDQGLQFLIQYYNGEERAKGNILERFSAQQFPDLHSELNLSSLELGDSALYFCASSVGGLAGVETQYFGPGTRLLVL.

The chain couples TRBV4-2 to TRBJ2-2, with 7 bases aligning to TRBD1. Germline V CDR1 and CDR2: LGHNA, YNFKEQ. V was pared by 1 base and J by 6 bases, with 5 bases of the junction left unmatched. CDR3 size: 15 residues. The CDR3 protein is CASSQGTGFPGELFF. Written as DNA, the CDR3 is TGTGCCAGCAGCCAAGGGACAGGCTTTCCCGGGGAGCTGTTTTTT.

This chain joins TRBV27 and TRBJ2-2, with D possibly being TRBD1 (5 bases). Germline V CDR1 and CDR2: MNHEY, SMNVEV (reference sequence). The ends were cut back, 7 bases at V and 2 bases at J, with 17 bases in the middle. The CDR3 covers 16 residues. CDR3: CASTWGFGSNTGELFF. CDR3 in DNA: TGTGCCAGCACCTGGGGCTTCGGGTCAAACACCGGGGAGCTGTTTTTT.

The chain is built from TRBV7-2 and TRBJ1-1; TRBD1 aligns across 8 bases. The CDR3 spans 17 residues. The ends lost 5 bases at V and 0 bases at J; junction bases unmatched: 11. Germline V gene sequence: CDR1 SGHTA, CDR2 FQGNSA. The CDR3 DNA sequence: TGTGCCAGCAGCCTGGGGACAGGCCGACAATTGAACACTGAAGCTTTCTTT. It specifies CASSLGTGRQLNTEAFF.

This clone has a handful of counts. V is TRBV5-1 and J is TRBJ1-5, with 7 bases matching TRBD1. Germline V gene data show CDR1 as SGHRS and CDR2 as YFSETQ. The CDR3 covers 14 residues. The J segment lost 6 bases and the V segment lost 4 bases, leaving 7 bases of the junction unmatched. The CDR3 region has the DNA TGCGCCAGCAGCCCGACAGGGTCGGGTCAGCCCCAGCATTTT. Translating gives CASSPTGSGQPQHF.

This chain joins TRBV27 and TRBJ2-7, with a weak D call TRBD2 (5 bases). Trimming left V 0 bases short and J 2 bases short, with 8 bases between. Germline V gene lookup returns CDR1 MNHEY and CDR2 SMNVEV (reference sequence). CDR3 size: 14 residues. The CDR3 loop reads CASSLSRGTYEQYF. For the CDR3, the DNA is TGTGCCAGCAGTTTATCAAGAGGGACCTACGAGCAGTACTTC.

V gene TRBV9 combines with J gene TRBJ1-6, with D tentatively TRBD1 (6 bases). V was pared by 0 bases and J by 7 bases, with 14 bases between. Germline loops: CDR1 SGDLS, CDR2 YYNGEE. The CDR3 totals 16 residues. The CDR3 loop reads CASSVDPQGRNSPLHF. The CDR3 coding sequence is TGTGCCAGCAGCGTAGACCCACAGGGTAGGAATTCACCCCTCCACTTT.

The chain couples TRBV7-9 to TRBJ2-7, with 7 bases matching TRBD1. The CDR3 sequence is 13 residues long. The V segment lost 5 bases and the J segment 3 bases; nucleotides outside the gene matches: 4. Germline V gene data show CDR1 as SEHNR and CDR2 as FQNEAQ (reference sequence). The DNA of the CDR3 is TGTGCCAGCAGCCCCGGGACAGTCTACGAGCAGTACTTC. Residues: CASSPGTVYEQYF.

The CDR3 nucleotides read TGCGCCAGCAGCTTGGGTCAGCGGAACACTGAAGCTTTCTTT. It codes for CASSLGQRNTEAFF. This sequence joins TRBV5-1 and TRBJ1-1; D gene uncertain. The germline CDR1 and CDR2 sequences are SGHRS and YFSETQ. The V end lost 0 bases, the J end lost 1 base, and 7 bases lay between the germline ends. The CDR3 is 14 residues long.

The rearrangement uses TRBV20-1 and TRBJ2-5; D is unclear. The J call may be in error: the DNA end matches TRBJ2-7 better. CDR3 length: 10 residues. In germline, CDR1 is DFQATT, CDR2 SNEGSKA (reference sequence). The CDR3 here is CSARAYEQYF. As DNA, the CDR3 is TGCAGTGCTCGAGCCTACGAGCAGTACTTC.

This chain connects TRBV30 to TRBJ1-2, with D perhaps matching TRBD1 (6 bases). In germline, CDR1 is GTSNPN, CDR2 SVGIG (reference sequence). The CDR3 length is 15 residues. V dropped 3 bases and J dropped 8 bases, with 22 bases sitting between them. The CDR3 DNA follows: TGTGCCTGGAGACAAAGCCTACAGGGACCGGGAGGCTACACCTTC. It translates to CAWRQSLQGPGGYTF. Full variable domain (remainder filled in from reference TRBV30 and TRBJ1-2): SQTIHQWPATLVQPVGSPLSLECTVEGTSNPNLYWYRQAAGRGLQLLFYSVGIGQISSEVPQNLSASRPQDRQFILSSKKLLLSDSGFYLCAWRQSLQGPGGYTFGSGTRLTVV.

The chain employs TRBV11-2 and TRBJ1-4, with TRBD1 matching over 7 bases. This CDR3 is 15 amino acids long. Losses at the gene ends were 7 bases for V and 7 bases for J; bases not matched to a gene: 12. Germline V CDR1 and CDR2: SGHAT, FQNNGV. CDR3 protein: CASTRDSSPSEKLFF. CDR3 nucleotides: TGTGCCAGCACCCGGGACAGCTCACCTAGTGAAAAACTGTTTTTT.

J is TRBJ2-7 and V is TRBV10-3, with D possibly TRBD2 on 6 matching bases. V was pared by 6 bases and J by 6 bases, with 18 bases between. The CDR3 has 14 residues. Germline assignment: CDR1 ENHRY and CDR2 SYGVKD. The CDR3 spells CAISSRDSIVEQYF. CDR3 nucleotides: TGTGCCATCAGCTCCCGGGACTCCATCGTCGAGCAGTACTTC.

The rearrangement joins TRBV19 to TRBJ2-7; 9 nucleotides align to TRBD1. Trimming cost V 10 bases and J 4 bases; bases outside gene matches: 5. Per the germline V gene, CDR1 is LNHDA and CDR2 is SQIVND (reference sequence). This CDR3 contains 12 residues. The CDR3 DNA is TGTGCCACCGGGACAGGGAAGTACGAGCAGTACTTC. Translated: CATGTGKYEQYF.

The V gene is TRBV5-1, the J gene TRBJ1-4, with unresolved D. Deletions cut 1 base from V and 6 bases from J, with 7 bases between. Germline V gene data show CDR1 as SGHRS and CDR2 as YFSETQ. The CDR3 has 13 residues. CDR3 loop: CASSLRVDEKLFF. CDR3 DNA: TGCGCCAGCAGCTTGCGCGTCGATGAAAAACTGTTTTTT.

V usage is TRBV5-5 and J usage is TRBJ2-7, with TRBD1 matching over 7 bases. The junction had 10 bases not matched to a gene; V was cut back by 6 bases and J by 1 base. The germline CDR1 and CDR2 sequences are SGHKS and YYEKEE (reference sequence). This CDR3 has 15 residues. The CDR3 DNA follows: TGTGCCAGCAACCTACCGGGACAGCAATCCTACGAGCAGTACTTC. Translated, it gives CASNLPGQQSYEQYF.

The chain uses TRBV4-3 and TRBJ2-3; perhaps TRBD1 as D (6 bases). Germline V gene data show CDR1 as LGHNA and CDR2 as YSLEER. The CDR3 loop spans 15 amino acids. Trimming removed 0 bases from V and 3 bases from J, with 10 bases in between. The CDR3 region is CASSQESRGTDTQYF. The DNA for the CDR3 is TGCGCCAGCAGCCAAGAGAGCAGGGGTACAGATACGCAGTATTTT.